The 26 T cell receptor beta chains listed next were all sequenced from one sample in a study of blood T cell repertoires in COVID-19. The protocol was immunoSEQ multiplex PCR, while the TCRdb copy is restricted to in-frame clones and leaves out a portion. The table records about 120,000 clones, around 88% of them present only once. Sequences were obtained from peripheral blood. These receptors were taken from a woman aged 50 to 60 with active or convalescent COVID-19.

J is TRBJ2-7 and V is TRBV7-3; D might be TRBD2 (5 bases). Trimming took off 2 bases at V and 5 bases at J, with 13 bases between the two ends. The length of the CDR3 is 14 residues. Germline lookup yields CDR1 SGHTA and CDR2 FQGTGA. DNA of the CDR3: TGTGCCAGCAGCTTACTTGGGAGTACCGACGAGCAGTACTTC. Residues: CASSLLGSTDEQYF.

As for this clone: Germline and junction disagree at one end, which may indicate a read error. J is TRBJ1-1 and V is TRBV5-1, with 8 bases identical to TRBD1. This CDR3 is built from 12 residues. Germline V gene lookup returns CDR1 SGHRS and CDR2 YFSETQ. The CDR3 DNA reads TGCGCCAGCACTGCCAATGGACAGGGATATCTCTTT. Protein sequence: CASTANGQGYLF.

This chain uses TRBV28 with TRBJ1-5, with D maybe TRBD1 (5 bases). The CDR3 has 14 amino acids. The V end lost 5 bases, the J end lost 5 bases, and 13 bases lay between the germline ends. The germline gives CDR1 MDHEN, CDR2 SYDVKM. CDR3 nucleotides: TGTGCCAGCAGTAAGGACCTAGGGGATCAGCCCCAGCATTTT. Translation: CASSKDLGDQPQHF. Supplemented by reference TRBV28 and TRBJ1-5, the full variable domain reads DVKVTQSSRYLVKRTGEKVFLECVQDMDHENMFWYRQDPGLGLRLIYFSYDVKMKEKGDIPEGYSVSREKKERFSLILESASTNQTSMYLCASSKDLGDQPQHFGDGTRLSIL.

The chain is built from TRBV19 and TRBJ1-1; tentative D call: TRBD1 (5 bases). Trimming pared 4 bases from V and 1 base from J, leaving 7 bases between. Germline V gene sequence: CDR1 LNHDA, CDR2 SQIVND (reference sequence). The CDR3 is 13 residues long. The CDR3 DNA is TGTGCCAGTAGTACGACAGCGAACACTGAAGCTTTCTTT. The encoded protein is CASSTTANTEAFF.

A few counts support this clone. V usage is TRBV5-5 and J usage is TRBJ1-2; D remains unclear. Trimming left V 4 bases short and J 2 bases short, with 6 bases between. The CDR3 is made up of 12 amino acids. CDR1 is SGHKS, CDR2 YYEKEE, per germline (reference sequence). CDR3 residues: CASSLPNYGYTF. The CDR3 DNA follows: TGTGCCAGCAGCCTCCCCAACTATGGCTACACCTTC.

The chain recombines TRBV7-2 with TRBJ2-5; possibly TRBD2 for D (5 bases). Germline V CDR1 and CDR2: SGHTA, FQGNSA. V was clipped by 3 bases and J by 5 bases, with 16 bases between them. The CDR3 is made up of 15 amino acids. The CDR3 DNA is TGTGCCAGCAGCTTGGACTCCTCGCGAACGGAGACCCAGTACTTC. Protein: CASSLDSSRTETQYF.

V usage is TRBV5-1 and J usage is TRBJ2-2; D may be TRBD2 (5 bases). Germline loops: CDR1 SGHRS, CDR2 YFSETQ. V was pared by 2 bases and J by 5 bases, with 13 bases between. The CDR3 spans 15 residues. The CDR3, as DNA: TGCGCCAGCAGCTTACTGGACGGGATGACCGGGGAGCTGTTTTTT. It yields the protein CASSLLDGMTGELFF.

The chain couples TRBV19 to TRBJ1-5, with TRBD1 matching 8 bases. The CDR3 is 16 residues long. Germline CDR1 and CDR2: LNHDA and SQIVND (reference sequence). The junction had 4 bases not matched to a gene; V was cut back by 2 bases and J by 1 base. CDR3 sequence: CASSIQGAVSNQPQHF. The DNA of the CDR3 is TGTGCCAGTAGTATACAGGGGGCTGTAAGCAATCAGCCCCAGCATTTT.

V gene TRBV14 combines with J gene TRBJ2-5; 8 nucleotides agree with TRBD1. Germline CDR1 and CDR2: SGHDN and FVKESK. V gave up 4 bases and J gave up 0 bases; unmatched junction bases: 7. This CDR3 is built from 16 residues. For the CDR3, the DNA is TGTGCCAGCAGCCTCTGGGACAGGATAGACCAAGAGACCCAGTACTTC. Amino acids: CASSLWDRIDQETQYF.

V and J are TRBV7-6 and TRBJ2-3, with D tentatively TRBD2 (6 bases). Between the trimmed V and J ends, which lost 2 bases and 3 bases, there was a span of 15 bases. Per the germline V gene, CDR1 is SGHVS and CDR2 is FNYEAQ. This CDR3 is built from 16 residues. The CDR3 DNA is TGTGCCAGCAGCTTATATGCGGGAACCCTGACAGATACGCAGTATTTT. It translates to CASSLYAGTLTDTQYF.

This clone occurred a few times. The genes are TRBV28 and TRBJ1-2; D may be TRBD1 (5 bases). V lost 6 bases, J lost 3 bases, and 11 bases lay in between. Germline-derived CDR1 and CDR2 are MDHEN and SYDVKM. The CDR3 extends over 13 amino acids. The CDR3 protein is CASSPGGHYGYTF. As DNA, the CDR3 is TGTGCCAGCAGCCCGGGGGGTCACTATGGCTACACCTTC.

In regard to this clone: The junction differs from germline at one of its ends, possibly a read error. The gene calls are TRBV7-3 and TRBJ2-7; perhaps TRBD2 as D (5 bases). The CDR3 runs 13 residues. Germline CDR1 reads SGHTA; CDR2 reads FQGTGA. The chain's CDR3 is CASSLYRDYGQYF. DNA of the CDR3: TGTGCCAGCAGCTTATACAGAGACTACGGGCAGTACTTC.

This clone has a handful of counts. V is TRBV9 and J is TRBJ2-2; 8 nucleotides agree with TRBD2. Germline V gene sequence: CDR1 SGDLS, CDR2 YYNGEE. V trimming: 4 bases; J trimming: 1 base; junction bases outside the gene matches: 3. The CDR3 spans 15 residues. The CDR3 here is CASSRSGGNTGELFF. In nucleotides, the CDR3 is TGTGCCAGCAGCCGCAGCGGGGGGAACACCGGGGAGCTGTTTTTT.

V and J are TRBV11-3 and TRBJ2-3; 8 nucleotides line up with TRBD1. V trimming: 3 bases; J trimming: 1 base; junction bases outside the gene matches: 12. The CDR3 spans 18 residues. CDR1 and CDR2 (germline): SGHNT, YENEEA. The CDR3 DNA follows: TGTGCCAGCAGCTTGGGTTTGACAGGGGCGGACGGCACAGATACGCAGTATTTT. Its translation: CASSLGLTGADGTDTQYF. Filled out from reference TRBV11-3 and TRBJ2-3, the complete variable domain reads EAGVVQSPRYKIIEKKQPVAFWCNPISGHNTLYWYLQNLGQGPELLIRYENEEAVDDSQLPKDRFSAERLKGVDSTLKIQPAELGDSAVYLCASSLGLTGADGTDTQYFGPGTRLTVL.

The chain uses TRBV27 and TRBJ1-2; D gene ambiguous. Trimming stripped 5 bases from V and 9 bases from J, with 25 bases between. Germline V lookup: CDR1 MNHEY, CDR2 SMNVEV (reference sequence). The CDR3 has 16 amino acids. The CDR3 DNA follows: TGTGCCAGCAGTCCTAACCTGGGCGGGGTTCGTTCTAGCTACACCTTC. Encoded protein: CASSPNLGGVRSSYTF.

CDR3 residues: CASNSGLAKNIQYF. The CDR3 DNA is TGTGCCAGCAATAGCGGGTTAGCCAAAAACATTCAGTACTTC. V and J are TRBV27 and TRBJ2-4; TRBD2 aligns across 7 bases. Trimming removed 7 bases from V and 0 bases from J; junction bases left unmatched: 3. Per the germline V gene, CDR1 is MNHEY and CDR2 is SMNVEV (reference sequence). The CDR3 is 14 amino acids.

The CDR3 is CASSFGQGAGNTIYF. In nucleotides, the CDR3 is TGTGCCAGCAGCTTCGGACAGGGCGCAGGAAACACCATATATTTT. The rearrangement joins TRBV7-2 to TRBJ1-3, with 8 bases identical to TRBD1. With 3 bases clipped from V and 4 bases from J, the junction kept 5 bases outside the gene matches. CDR3 size: 15 residues. The germline CDR1 and CDR2 sequences are SGHTA and FQGNSA.

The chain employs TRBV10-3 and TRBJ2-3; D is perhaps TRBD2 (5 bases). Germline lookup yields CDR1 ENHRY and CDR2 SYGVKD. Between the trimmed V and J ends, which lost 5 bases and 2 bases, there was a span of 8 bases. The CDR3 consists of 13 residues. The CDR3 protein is CAISSGYTDTQYF. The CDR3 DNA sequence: TGTGCCATCAGTAGCGGATACACAGATACGCAGTATTTT.

CDR3 loop: CASTIAGVANTGELFF. For the CDR3, the DNA is TGTGCCAGCACAATAGCGGGTGTAGCGAACACCGGGGAGCTGTTTTTT. The genes are TRBV28 and TRBJ2-2, with 7 bases aligning to TRBD2. Trimming removed 7 bases from V and 0 bases from J; junction bases left unmatched: 8. The CDR3 extends over 16 amino acids. From germline, CDR1 is MDHEN and CDR2 SYDVKM. The full variable domain, in which reference TRBV28 and TRBJ2-2 provide the parts outside the CDR3, is DVKVTQSSRYLVKRTGEKVFLECVQDMDHENMFWYRQDPGLGLRLIYFSYDVKMKEKGDIPEGYSVSREKKERFSLILESASTNQTSMYLCASTIAGVANTGELFFGEGSRLTVL.

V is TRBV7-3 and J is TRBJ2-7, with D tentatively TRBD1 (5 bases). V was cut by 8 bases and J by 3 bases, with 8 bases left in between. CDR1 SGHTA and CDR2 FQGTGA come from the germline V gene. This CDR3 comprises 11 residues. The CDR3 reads CASQGLYEQYF. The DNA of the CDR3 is TGTGCCAGCCAGGGCCTCTACGAGCAGTACTTC.

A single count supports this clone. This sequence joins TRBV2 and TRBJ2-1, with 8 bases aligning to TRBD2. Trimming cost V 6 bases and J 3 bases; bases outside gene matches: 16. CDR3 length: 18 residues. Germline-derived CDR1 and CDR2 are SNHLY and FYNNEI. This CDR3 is CASRLYSEREYVYNEQFF. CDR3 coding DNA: TGTGCCAGCAGACTTTACTCAGAGCGGGAGTATGTCTACAATGAGCAGTTCTTC.

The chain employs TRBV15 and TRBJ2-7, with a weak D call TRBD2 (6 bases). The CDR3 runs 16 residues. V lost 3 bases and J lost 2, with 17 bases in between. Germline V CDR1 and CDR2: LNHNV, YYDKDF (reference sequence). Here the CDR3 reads CATSRVTGVVPYEQYF. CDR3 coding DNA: TGTGCCACCAGCAGGGTTACGGGGGTAGTCCCCTACGAGCAGTACTTC.

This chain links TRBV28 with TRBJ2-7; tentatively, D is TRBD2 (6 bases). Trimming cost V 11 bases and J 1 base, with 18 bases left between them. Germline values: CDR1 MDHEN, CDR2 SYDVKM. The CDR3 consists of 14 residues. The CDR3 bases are TGTGCCGCCTCGAGGCGGGGTTCTTCCTACGAGCAGTACTTC. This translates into CAASRRGSSYEQYF.

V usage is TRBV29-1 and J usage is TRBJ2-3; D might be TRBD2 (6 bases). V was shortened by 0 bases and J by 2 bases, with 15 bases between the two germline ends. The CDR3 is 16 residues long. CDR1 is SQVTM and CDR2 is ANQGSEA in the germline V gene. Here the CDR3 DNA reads TGCAGCGTTGAAGATCGGGCTAGCGCCTACACAGATACGCAGTATTTT. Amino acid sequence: CSVEDRASAYTDTQYF.

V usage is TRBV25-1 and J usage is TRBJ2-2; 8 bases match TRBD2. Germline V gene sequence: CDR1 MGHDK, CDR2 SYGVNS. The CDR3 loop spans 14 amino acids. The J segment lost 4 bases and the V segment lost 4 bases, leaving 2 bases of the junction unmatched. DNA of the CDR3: TGTGCCAGCAGTGGTAGCGGGATCACCGGGGAGCTGTTTTTT. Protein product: CASSGSGITGELFF.

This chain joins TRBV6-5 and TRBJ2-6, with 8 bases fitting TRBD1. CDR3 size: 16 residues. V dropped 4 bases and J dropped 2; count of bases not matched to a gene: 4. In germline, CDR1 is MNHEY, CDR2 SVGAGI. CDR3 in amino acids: CASSSLQGAGANVLTF. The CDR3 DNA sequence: TGTGCCAGCAGTTCATTACAGGGGGCTGGGGCCAACGTCCTGACTTTC.